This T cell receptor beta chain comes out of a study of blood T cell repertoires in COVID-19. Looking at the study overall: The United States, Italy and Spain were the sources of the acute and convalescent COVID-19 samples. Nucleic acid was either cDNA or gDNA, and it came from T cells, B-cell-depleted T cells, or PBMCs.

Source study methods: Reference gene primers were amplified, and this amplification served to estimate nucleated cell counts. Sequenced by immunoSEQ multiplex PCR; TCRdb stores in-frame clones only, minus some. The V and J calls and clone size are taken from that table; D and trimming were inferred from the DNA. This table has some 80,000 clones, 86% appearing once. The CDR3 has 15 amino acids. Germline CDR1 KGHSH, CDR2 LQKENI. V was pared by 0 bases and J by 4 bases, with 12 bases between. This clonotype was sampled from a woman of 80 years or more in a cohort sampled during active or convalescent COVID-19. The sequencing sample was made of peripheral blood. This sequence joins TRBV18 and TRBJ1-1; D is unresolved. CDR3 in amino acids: CASSPPRGTSTEAFF. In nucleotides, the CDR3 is TGTGCCAGCTCACCACCGCGGGGTACCTCCACTGAAGCTTTCTTT.